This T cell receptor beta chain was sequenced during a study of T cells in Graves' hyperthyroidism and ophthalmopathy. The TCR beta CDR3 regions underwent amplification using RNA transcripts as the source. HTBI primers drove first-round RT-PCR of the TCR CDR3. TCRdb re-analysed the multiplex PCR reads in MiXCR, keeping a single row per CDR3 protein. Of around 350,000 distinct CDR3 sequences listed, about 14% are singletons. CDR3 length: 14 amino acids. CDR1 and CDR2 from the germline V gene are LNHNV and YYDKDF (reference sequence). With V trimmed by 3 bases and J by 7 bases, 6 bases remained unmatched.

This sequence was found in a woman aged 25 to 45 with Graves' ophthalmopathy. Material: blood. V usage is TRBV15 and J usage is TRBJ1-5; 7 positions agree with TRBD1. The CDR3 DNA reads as TGTGCCACCAGCAGGTCAGGGGGGGGACAGCCCCAGCATTTT. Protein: CATSRSGGGQPQHF. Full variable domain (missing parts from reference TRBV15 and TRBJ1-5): DAMVIQNPRYQVTQFGKPVTLSCSQTLNHNVMYWYQQKSSQAPKLLFHYYDKDFNNEADTPDNFQSRRPNTSFCFLDIRSPGLGDTAMYLCATSRSGGGQPQHFGDGTRLSIL.